There are a few counts of the clone carrying this T cell receptor (beta chain). Its antigen is unknown. CDR1 and CDR2 (germline): MNHEY, SVGAGI. This CDR3 region has 15 residues. V dropped 0 bases and J dropped 4; count of bases not matched to a gene: 2. The data belong to a study of T cell repertoires in cytomegalovirus infection. Findings and caveats of the study: HLA-C-restricted CMV-specific TCR beta clonotypes were dominant in the ex vivo response.

TCRdb independently ran MiXCR on the reads; one entry per CDR3 protein. The sample shows some 68,000 distinct CDR3 sequences, approximately 22% of them seen only once. The chain is built from TRBV6-5 and TRBJ1-5, with 8 bases that match TRBD1. What was sequenced was PBMCs, sequenced either directly or after in vitro stimulation (not recorded which). The source is a human donor in good health (CMV status not recorded). Some clones in this sample may be carry-over from other donors' samples. The CDR3, as DNA: TGTGCCAGCAGTTACTCGAACAGGGGGAATCAGCCCCAGCATTTT. Residues: CASSYSNRGNQPQHF.